This T cell receptor beta chain was sequenced for a study of blood T cells in healthy people across ages. Study-wide results and caveats: Those diversity estimates obtained from one million T cells were thought to be underestimates.

Aged about 6 to 95, donors were systemically healthy Caucasians from Russia. A second PCR, run for roughly 7 to 11 cycles, used a sample-barcoded 5' primer plus a J-beta primer mix. TCRdb used MiXCR to reprocess the 5' RACE reads, holding one entry per CDR3 protein. The table shows approximately 960,000 distinct CDR3 sequences, with 29% occurring only once. Trimming removed 6 bases from V and 8 bases from J; junction bases left unmatched: 9. CDR1 MNHEY and CDR2 SMNVEV come from the germline V gene (reference sequence). The CDR3 totals 14 residues. This clonotype was counted between two and nine times. Its specificity is unknown. These data also featured in a second study, about T cells of mothers and their children. According to that study: Every mother produced more than 9 million TCR beta CDR3 reads, whereas every child provided about 3 million.

The chain has TRBV27 and TRBJ1-2, with TRBD1 matching 10 bases. The source material was blood. The receptor was derived from a woman aged 40 to 50 in good health. The CDR3: CASRGTGAGWGYTF. DNA for the CDR3: TGTGCCAGCAGAGGGACAGGGGCGGGGTGGGGCTACACCTTC.